The rows below give T cell receptor beta chains drawn from one sample of a study of blood T cells in healthy people across ages. TCRdb itself ran the 5' RACE reads through MiXCR, one entry per CDR3 protein. The data show around 800,000 distinct CDR3 sequences, with approximately 59% seen just once and 25% to 35% held by the top ten. Sequencing used blood. These TCRs come from a man between 25 and 39 years old in good health. CDR3s include the opening cysteine and the closing phenylalanine or tryptophan. Each record gives: D gene, J gene, clone size, V gene, CDR3 protein, CDR3 DNA. D genes are given only for firm matches. Not every row has a clone size; where given, it reads once, few, many or a size class.

D gene: -; J gene: TRBJ2-6; clone size: -; V gene: TRBV20-1; CDR3 protein: CSAANLGANVLTF; CDR3 DNA: TGCAGTGCCGCGAACCTAGGGGCCAACGTCCTGACTTTC
D gene: -; J gene: TRBJ1-5; clone size: -; V gene: TRBV20-1; CDR3 protein: CSAAPIALTGRQPQHF; CDR3 DNA: TGCAGTGCTGCCCCCATCGCCCTCACAGGGCGTCAGCCCCAGCATTTT
D gene: -; J gene: TRBJ2-6; clone size: -; V gene: TRBV4-1; CDR3 protein: CASSQEGLGGANVLTF; CDR3 DNA: TGCGCCAGCAGCCAAGAAGGGTTAGGTGGGGCCAACGTCCTGACTTTC
D gene: -; J gene: TRBJ2-6; clone size: -; V gene: TRBV4-2; CDR3 protein: CASSQDLNSGANVLTF; CDR3 DNA: TGTGCCAGCAGCCAAGATCTCAACTCTGGGGCCAACGTCCTGACTTTC
D gene: TRBD2; J gene: TRBJ2-1; clone size: -; V gene: TRBV6-1; CDR3 protein: CASREAGASSYNEQFF; CDR3 DNA: TGTGCCAGCAGAGAAGCGGGGGCGAGCTCCTACAATGAGCAGTTCTTC
D gene: -; J gene: TRBJ2-7; clone size: -; V gene: TRBV6-6; CDR3 protein: CASRGMGDIEQYF; CDR3 DNA: TGTGCCAGCAGGGGAATGGGGGATATCGAGCAGTACTTC
D gene: -; J gene: TRBJ1-5; clone size: -; V gene: TRBV29-1; CDR3 protein: CSVAGPRNQPQHF; CDR3 DNA: TGCAGCGTCGCAGGGCCTAGAAATCAGCCCCAGCATTTT
D gene: -; J gene: TRBJ2-1; clone size: -; V gene: TRBV7-2; CDR3 protein: CASSLLQFF; CDR3 DNA: TGTGCCAGCAGCCTACTGCAGTTCTTC
D gene: -; J gene: TRBJ2-5; clone size: once; V gene: TRBV12-5; CDR3 protein: CASGRTGVETQYF; CDR3 DNA: TGTGCTAGTGGACGTACTGGAGTCGAGACCCAGTACTTC
D gene: TRBD2; J gene: TRBJ2-1; clone size: once; V gene: TRBV15; CDR3 protein: CATSRDHLRGGDVYNEQFF; CDR3 DNA: TGTGCCACCAGCAGAGATCATTTGCGGGGGGGCGACGTCTACAATGAGCAGTTCTTC
D gene: TRBD1; J gene: TRBJ2-1; clone size: -; V gene: TRBV29-1; CDR3 protein: CSVLGTVPYNEQFF; CDR3 DNA: TGCAGCGTCTTAGGGACAGTCCCTTACAATGAGCAGTTCTTC
D gene: -; J gene: TRBJ2-3; clone size: few; V gene: TRBV28; CDR3 protein: CASSVPASTDTQYF; CDR3 DNA: TGTGCCAGCAGTGTCCCGGCGAGCACAGATACGCAGTATTTT
D gene: TRBD2; J gene: TRBJ2-1; clone size: few; V gene: TRBV4-3; CDR3 protein: CASSQDPTSGVYNEQFF; CDR3 DNA: TGCGCCAGCAGCCAAGATCCCACTAGCGGGGTTTACAATGAGCAGTTCTTC
D gene: TRBD1; J gene: TRBJ2-1; clone size: -; V gene: TRBV15; CDR3 protein: CATSPGTGAYNEQFF; CDR3 DNA: TGTGCCACCAGTCCCGGGACAGGGGCTTACAATGAGCAGTTCTTC
D gene: TRBD1; J gene: TRBJ2-1; clone size: once; V gene: TRBV11-3; CDR3 protein: CASSLSRGQHNEQFF; CDR3 DNA: TGTGCCAGCAGCTTATCAAGGGGACAGCACAATGAGCAGTTCTTC
D gene: -; J gene: TRBJ1-2; clone size: -; V gene: TRBV7-9; CDR3 protein: CASSLEQGDGYTF; CDR3 DNA: TGTGCCAGCAGCTTAGAACAGGGAGATGGCTACACCTTC
D gene: TRBD2; J gene: TRBJ2-7; clone size: -; V gene: TRBV5-5; CDR3 protein: CASRSSGGGAYEQYF; CDR3 DNA: TGTGCCAGCAGATCCTCCGGCGGGGGGGCCTACGAGCAGTACTTC
D gene: -; J gene: TRBJ1-6; clone size: few; V gene: TRBV12-3/TRBV12-4; CDR3 protein: CASSFGGSPLHF; CDR3 DNA: TGTGCCAGCAGTTTCGGGGGTTCACCCCTCCACTTT
D gene: TRBD1; J gene: TRBJ2-1; clone size: -; V gene: TRBV2; CDR3 protein: CASWGPGQGSDEQFF; CDR3 DNA: TGTGCCAGCTGGGGACCGGGACAGGGATCGGATGAGCAGTTCTTC
D gene: TRBD2; J gene: TRBJ2-1; clone size: -; V gene: TRBV9; CDR3 protein: CASSRLAGVRHEQFF; CDR3 DNA: TGTGCCAGCAGTCGGCTAGCGGGGGTTAGACATGAGCAGTTCTTC
D gene: -; J gene: TRBJ2-7; clone size: -; V gene: TRBV29-1; CDR3 protein: CSAGWGASSYEQYF; CDR3 DNA: TGCAGCGCCGGGTGGGGGGCTAGCTCCTACGAGCAGTACTTC
D gene: TRBD2; J gene: TRBJ2-4; clone size: once; V gene: TRBV20-1; CDR3 protein: CSARDRTSGGLVAKNIQYF; CDR3 DNA: TGCAGTGCTAGAGATCGCACTAGCGGGGGGCTGGTAGCCAAAAACATTCAGTACTTC